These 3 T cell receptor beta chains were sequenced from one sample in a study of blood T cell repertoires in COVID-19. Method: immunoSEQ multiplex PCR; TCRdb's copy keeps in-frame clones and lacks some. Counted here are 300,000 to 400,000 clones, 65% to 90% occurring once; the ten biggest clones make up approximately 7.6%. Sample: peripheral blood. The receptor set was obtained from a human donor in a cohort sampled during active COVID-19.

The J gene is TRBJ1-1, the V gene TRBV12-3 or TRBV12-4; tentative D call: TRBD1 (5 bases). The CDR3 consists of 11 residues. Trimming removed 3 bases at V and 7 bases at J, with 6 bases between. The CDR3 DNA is TGTGCCAGCAGTTTCAGGGTTGAAGCTTTCTTT. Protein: CASSFRVEAFF.

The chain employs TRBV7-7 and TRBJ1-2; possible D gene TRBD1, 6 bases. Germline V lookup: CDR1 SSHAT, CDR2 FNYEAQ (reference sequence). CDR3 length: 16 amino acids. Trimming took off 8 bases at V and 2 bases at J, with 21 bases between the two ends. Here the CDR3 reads CASCGKGQSSNYGYTF. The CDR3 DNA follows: TGTGCCAGCTGTGGCAAAGGACAGTCAAGCAACTATGGCTACACCTTC. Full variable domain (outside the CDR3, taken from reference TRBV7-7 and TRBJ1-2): GAGVSQSPRYKVTKRGQDVTLRCDPISSHATLYWYQQALGQGPEFLTYFNYEAQPDKSGLPSDRFSAERPEGSISTLTIQRTEQRDSAMYRCASCGKGQSSNYGYTFGSGTRLTVV.

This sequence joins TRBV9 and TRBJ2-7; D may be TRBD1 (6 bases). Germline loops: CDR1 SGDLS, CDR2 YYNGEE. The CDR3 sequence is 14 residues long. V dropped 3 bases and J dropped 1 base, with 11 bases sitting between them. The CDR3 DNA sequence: TGTGCCAGCAGCGGCCACACAGGGTCCTACGAGCAGTACTTC. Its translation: CASSGHTGSYEQYF.